The clone carrying this T cell receptor beta chain occurred a few times. The data belong to a study of blood T cell repertoires in COVID-19. Study-wide context: Each recovered donor of Cohort 3 presented with two negative PCRs, clearance, or symptom resolution.

Germline V gene data show CDR1 as MGHDK and CDR2 as SYGVNS. The ends were cut back, 8 bases at V and 3 bases at J, with 5 bases in the middle. The CDR3 has 11 amino acids. Which cohort a participant joined came from the clinical history participants gave. As originally analysed: Reference gene primer amplification gave estimated nucleated cell counts. The data were produced by immunoSEQ multiplex PCR, yet TCRdb's version contains in-frame clones alone and is incomplete. V and J calls and clone size are copied from that table; D and trimming were computed from the DNA. In the table there are a few hundred thousand clones, around 90% of which are singletons.

Sequencing was performed on PBMCs or T cells enriched from blood (not recorded which). The chain uses TRBV25-1 and TRBJ1-3; D not certain. This sequence was found in a man aged 25-45 years in a cohort exposed to, infected with or recovered from COVID-19 (not recorded which). CDR3 nucleotide sequence: TGTGCCAGCTCGGTTGGAAACACCATATATTTT. Encoded protein: CASSVGNTIYF.